This T cell receptor (beta chain) was retrieved from a study of siplizumab effects on memory and regulatory T cells. Germline V CDR1 and CDR2: SGHTA, FQGNSA. Trimming removed 5 bases from V and 6 bases from J; junction bases left unmatched: 11. This CDR3 comprises 16 residues. Mixed lymphocyte reaction cells were cocultured at 37°C for about six days. The table lists this clone with a few counts. Its antigen is currently unknown. Sequenced by immunoSEQ multiplex PCR; TCRdb stores in-frame clones only, minus some. The sample holds approximately 20,000 clones; over 35% are singletons and the top ten take roughly 6.2%.

Sequencing was done on a sample of CFSE-low (dividing) CD4+ T cells sorted from an allogeneic mixed lymphocyte reaction. V usage is TRBV7-2 and J usage is TRBJ1-5, with 9 bases identical to TRBD1. This sequence was found in a human donor in good health; the cells came from an allogeneic mixed lymphocyte reaction. Some clones in this sample may be carry-over from other donors' samples. The CDR3 region is CASSPYRGTGIQPQHF. CDR3 nucleotide sequence: TGTGCCAGCAGCCCTTACCGAGGGACAGGGATTCAGCCCCAGCATTTT.